This is a list of T cell receptor beta chains from one sample in a study of blood T cell repertoires in COVID-19. Produced via immunoSEQ multiplex PCR; TCRdb's table is partial and in-frame only. The data contain about 340,000 clones, just over 85% of them singletons. Sequencing input: PBMCs or T cells enriched from blood (not recorded which). These TCRs come from a woman aged 40-49 years with acute COVID-19. The CDR3 runs from the conserved cysteine through the conserved F or W. D genes are given only for firm matches. A row's size may be missing; if present it is once, few, many or a size class.

TRBV7-2	few	TRBD1	TRBJ1-6	CASSLRTGRDSPLHF	TGTGCCAGCAGCTTAAGGACAGGGCGGGATTCACCCCTCCACTTT
TRBV5-1	NA	TRBD1	TRBJ2-1	CASSPPGTGGVNEQFF	TGCGCCAGCAGCCCGCCCGGGACAGGGGGGGTGAATGAGCAGTTCTTC
TRBV5-1	NA	NA	TRBJ2-1	CASSLGSFDEQFF	TGCGCCAGCAGCTTGGGTTCATTTGATGAGCAGTTCTTC
TRBV5-1	NA	TRBD2	TRBJ2-3	CASTFSGGDSDTQYF	TGCGCCAGCACATTTAGCGGGGGGGACTCTGATACGCAGTATTTT
TRBV2	NA	TRBD1	TRBJ1-5	CASSGDRLNQPQHF	TGTGCCAGCAGTGGGGACAGGTTAAATCAGCCCCAGCATTTT
TRBV9	NA	NA	TRBJ1-2	CASSVDRANYGYTF	TGTGCCAGCAGCGTAGACAGGGCTAACTATGGCTACACCTTC
TRBV2	NA	NA	TRBJ2-7	CAGTKGDRAYEQYF	TGTGCCGGGACGAAGGGGGACCGAGCTTACGAGCAGTACTTC
TRBV2	NA	TRBD2	TRBJ2-1	CASRERLADTYNEQFF	TGTGCCAGCAGAGAACGACTAGCGGACACCTACAATGAGCAGTTCTTC
TRBV28	few	NA	TRBJ1-1	CASRLNPSGDGKAFF	TGTGCCAGCAGGCTCAACCCCTCAGGGGATGGGAAAGCTTTCTTT
TRBV6-2/TRBV6-3	NA	NA	TRBJ1-6	CASSFGGENSPLHF	TGTGCCAGCAGTTTTGGGGGGGAGAATTCACCCCTCCACTTT
TRBV4-1	NA	NA	TRBJ2-1	CASSFGRGEGNEQFF	TGCGCCAGCAGCTTTGGCAGGGGTGAAGGGAATGAGCAGTTCTTC
TRBV19	NA	TRBD2	TRBJ2-1	CASSNSGGASSYNEQFF	TGTGCCAGTAGTAATAGCGGGGGGGCCAGTTCCTACAATGAGCAGTTCTTC
TRBV7-9	many	NA	TRBJ2-7	CASSATSGAYEQYF	TGTGCCAGCAGCGCGACCTCAGGGGCCTACGAGCAGTACTTC
TRBV11-2	NA	NA	TRBJ1-2	CASSSILLYGYTF	TGTGCCAGCAGCTCGATTCTACTCTATGGCTACACCTTC
TRBV21-1	NA	NA	TRBJ2-7	CASNKNDREVEYF	TGTGCCAGCAACAAAAACGACAGGGAAGTGGAGTACTTC
TRBV12-5	NA	NA	TRBJ2-7	CASGPRDTYLHEQYF	TGTGCTAGTGGTCCCCGGGACACCTACCTTCACGAGCAGTACTTC
TRBV3-1/TRBV3-2	NA	NA	TRBJ2-1	CASSHPYRLDWNEQFF	TGTGCCAGCAGCCACCCGTATAGACTAGACTGGAATGAGCAGTTCTTC
TRBV27	once	TRBD1	TRBJ1-4	CASSRQGSNEKLFF	TGTGCCAGCAGCCGACAGGGGAGTAATGAAAAACTGTTTTTT
TRBV2	NA	NA	TRBJ2-7	CASIQGYEQYF	TGTGCCAGCATACAGGGCTACGAGCAGTACTTC
TRBV12-3/TRBV12-4	NA	TRBD1	TRBJ1-2	CASTPGQGGYTF	TGTGCCAGCACCCCCGGACAGGGTGGCTACACCTTC
TRBV7-6	NA	NA	TRBJ2-7	CASSLRGPPDEQYF	TGTGCCAGCAGCTTAAGAGGGCCCCCCGACGAGCAGTACTTC
TRBV6-1	NA	TRBD1	TRBJ1-6	CASSGRDRGFYNSPLHF	TGTGCCAGCAGTGGCCGGGACAGGGGATTCTATAATTCACCCCTCCACTTT
TRBV28	NA	NA	TRBJ2-5	CASSLGQQETQYF	TGTGCCAGCAGTTTAGGGCAGCAAGAGACCCAGTACTTC
TRBV29-1	NA	NA	TRBJ2-2	CSVKRGTGELFF	TGCAGCGTCAAAAGGGGGACGGGGGAGCTGTTTTTT
TRBV5-1	NA	TRBD1	TRBJ1-1	CASSLGDRGQENTEAFF	TGCGCCAGCAGCTTGGGGGACAGGGGGCAGGAGAACACTGAAGCTTTCTTT
TRBV9	once	NA	TRBJ2-2	CASSKYLQEGELFF	TGTGCCAGCAGCAAATACCTCCAGGAAGGGGAGCTGTTTTTT
TRBV3-1/TRBV3-2	many	TRBD1	TRBJ2-1	CASSQELSWDSYYNEQFF	TGTGCCAGCAGCCAAGAGCTTTCCTGGGACAGTTACTACAATGAGCAGTTCTTC
TRBV7-8	NA	NA	TRBJ1-5	CASSQSHGLHQPQHF	TGTGCCAGCAGCCAATCGCACGGTTTGCATCAGCCCCAGCATTTT
TRBV13	NA	NA	TRBJ2-3	CASSFYSTDTQYF	TGTGCCAGCAGCTTCTACAGCACAGATACGCAGTATTTT
TRBV5-6	NA	NA	TRBJ2-7	CASSLPGGASSYEQYF	TGTGCCAGCAGCCTCCCGGGCGGGGCCAGCTCCTACGAGCAGTACTTC
TRBV2	NA	NA	TRBJ1-3	CASRESSGNTIYF	TGTGCCAGCAGGGAGAGCTCTGGAAACACCATATATTTT
TRBV19	NA	TRBD1	TRBJ1-5	CASRQGTGGGQPQHF	TGTGCCAGTCGACAAGGGACAGGGGGTGGCCAGCCCCAGCATTTT
TRBV6-6	NA	NA	TRBJ1-2	CASRGTGWYGYTF	TGTGCCAGCAGGGGAACAGGGTGGTATGGCTACACCTTC
TRBV19	NA	NA	TRBJ2-7	CASSPRTAASYEQYF	TGTGCCAGTAGTCCCCGGACAGCCGCCTCCTACGAGCAGTACTTC
TRBV11-2	NA	NA	TRBJ2-4	CASSLMAGIEYF	TGTGCCAGCAGCCTCATGGCAGGTATAGAGTACTTC
TRBV19	once	NA	TRBJ1-5	CASSPEGQGPRQPQHF	TGTGCCAGTAGCCCAGAGGGGCAGGGGCCAAGACAGCCCCAGCATTTT
TRBV4-2	once	TRBD1	TRBJ2-7	CASSEAPTDRVTEQYF	TGTGCCAGCAGTGAAGCGCCAACGGACAGGGTTACCGAGCAGTACTTC
TRBV28	NA	NA	TRBJ1-1	CASSFIGDKSNTEAFF	TGTGCCAGCAGTTTCATAGGGGACAAATCAAACACTGAAGCTTTCTTT
TRBV15	NA	NA	TRBJ1-6	CATSRDYARGAYSPLHF	TGTGCCACCAGCAGAGATTACGCGCGGGGGGCTTATTCACCCCTCCACTTT
TRBV18	NA	NA	TRBJ1-2	CASSADQGIGGYTF	TGTGCCAGCTCAGCGGATCAGGGGATCGGAGGCTACACCTTC
TRBV6-5	NA	NA	TRBJ1-1	CAALRGMNTEAFF	TGTGCCGCTCTAAGGGGAATGAACACTGAAGCTTTCTTT
TRBV6-2/TRBV6-3	NA	TRBD1	TRBJ1-6	CASSLDRARYNSPLHF	TGTGCCAGCAGCCTAGACAGGGCTCGATATAATTCACCCCTCCACTTT
TRBV25-1	NA	TRBD1	TRBJ2-3	CASVVYPGQGALVDTQYF	TGTGCCAGCGTAGTCTATCCGGGACAGGGGGCATTGGTGGATACGCAGTATTTT
TRBV27	NA	TRBD2	TRBJ2-3	CASSPGLAGLHTQYF	TGTGCCAGCAGCCCGGGACTAGCGGGACTCCATACGCAGTATTTT
TRBV19	NA	TRBD1	TRBJ1-1	CASSTGTGSMNTEAFF	TGTGCCAGTAGTACTGGGACAGGTAGCATGAACACTGAAGCTTTCTTT
TRBV5-1	NA	NA	TRBJ2-7	CASSLDLNGREKQYF	TGCGCCAGCAGCTTGGATCTAAATGGACGGGAGAAGCAGTACTTC
TRBV5-1	NA	NA	TRBJ1-1	CASSWRDQGGTEAFF	TGCGCCAGCAGCTGGCGAGATCAGGGAGGCACTGAAGCTTTCTTT
TRBV19	NA	NA	TRBJ2-3	CASSLTDTQYF	TGTGCCAGTAGCCTCACAGATACGCAGTATTTT
TRBV29-1	NA	NA	TRBJ1-2	CSVRTANYGYTF	TGCAGCGTTAGGACAGCTAACTATGGCTACACCTTC
TRBV24-1	NA	NA	TRBJ2-6	CATRQGTSGANVLTF	TGTGCCACCAGGCAGGGCACATCTGGGGCCAACGTCCTGACTTTC
TRBV19	NA	TRBD1	TRBJ1-5	CASSISPSGTALGQPQHF	TGTGCCAGTAGTATATCCCCCTCCGGGACAGCGTTGGGACAGCCCCAGCATTTT
TRBV27	NA	TRBD1	TRBJ2-7	CASGTGTMGEQYF	TGTGCCAGCGGGACAGGGACGATGGGCGAGCAGTACTTC
TRBV21-1	once	NA	TRBJ2-7	CASSNHGPYEQYF	TGTGCCAGCAGCAATCATGGGCCCTACGAGCAGTACTTC
TRBV7-2	NA	NA	TRBJ2-7	CASSLDSAYEQYF	TGTGCCAGCAGCTTAGATTCAGCCTACGAGCAGTACTTC
TRBV14	NA	NA	TRBJ2-3	CASSQGLGAGTYPYTQYF	TGTGCCAGCAGCCAAGGGCTCGGCGCCGGGACATATCCCTATACGCAGTATTTT